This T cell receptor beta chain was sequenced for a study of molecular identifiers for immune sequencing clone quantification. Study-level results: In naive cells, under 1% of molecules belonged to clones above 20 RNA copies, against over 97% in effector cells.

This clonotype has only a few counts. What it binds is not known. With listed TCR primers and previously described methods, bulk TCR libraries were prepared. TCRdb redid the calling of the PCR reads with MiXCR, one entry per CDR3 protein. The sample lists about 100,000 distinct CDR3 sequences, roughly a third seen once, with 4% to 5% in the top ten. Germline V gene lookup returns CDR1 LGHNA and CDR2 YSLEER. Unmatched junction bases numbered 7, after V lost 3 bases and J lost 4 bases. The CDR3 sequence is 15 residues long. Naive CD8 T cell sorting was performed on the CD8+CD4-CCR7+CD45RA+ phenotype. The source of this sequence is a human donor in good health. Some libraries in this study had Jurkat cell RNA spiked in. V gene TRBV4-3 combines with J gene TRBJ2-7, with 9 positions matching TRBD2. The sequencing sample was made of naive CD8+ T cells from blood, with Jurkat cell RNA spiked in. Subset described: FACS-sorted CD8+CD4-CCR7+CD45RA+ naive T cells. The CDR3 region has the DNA TGCGCCAGCAGCCAGGGGCGGGAGGGCCGTTACGAGCAGTACTTC. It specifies CASSQGREGRYEQYF.